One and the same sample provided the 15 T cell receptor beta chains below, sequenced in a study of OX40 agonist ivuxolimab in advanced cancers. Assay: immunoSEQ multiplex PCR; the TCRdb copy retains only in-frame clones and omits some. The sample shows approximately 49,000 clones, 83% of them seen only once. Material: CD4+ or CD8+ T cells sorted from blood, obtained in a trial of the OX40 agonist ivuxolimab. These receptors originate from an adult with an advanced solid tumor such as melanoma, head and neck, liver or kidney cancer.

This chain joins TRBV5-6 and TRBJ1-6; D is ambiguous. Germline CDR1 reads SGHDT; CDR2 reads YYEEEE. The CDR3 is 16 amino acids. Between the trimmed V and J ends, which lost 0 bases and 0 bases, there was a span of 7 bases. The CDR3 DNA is TGTGCCAGCAGCTTGGTACGGAGCTCCTATAATTCACCCCTCCACTTT. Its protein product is CASSLVRSSYNSPLHF.

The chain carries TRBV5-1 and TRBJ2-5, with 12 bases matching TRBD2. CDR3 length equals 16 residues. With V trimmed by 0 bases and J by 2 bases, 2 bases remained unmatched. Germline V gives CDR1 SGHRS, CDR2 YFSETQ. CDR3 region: CASSLAGTSGQETQYF. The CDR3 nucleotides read TGCGCCAGCAGCTTGGCCGGGACTAGCGGGCAAGAGACCCAGTACTTC.

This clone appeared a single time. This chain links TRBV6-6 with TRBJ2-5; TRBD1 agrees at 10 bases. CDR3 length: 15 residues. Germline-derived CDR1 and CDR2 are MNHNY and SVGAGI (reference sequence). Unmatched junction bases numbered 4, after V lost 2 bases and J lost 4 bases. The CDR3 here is CASSYPGQGSETQYF. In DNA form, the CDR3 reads TGTGCCAGCAGTTACCCGGGACAGGGGTCAGAGACCCAGTACTTC.

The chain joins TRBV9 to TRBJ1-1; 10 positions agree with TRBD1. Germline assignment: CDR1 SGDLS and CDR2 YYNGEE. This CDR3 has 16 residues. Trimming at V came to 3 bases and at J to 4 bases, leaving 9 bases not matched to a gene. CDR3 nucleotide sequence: TGTGCCAGCAGCGCAAAACGGACAGGGGGAGGCACTGAAGCTTTCTTT. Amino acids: CASSAKRTGGGTEAFF.

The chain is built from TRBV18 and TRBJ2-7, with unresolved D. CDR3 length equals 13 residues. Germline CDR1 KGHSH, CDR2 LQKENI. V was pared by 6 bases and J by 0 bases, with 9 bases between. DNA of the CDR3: TGTGCCAGCTCTTTGACGGACTCCTACGAGCAGTACTTC. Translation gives CASSLTDSYEQYF. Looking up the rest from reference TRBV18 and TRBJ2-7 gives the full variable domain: NAGVMQNPRHLVRRRGQEARLRCSPMKGHSHVYWYRQLPEEGLKFMVYLQKENIIDESGMPKERFSAEFPKEGPSILRIQQVVRGDSAAYFCASSLTDSYEQYFGPGTRLTVT.

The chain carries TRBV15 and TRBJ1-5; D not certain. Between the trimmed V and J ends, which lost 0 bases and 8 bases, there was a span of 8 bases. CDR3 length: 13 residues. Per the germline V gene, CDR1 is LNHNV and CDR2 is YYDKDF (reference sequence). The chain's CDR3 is CATSRDQWEPQHF. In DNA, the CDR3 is TGTGCCACCAGCAGAGATCAGTGGGAGCCCCAGCATTTT.

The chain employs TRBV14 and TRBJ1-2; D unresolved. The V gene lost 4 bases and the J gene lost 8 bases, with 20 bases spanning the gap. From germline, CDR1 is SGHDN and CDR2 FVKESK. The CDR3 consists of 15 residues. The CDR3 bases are TGTGCCAGCAGCCGTACCCGGACTGGGATCGGAGGCTACACCTTC. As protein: CASSRTRTGIGGYTF.

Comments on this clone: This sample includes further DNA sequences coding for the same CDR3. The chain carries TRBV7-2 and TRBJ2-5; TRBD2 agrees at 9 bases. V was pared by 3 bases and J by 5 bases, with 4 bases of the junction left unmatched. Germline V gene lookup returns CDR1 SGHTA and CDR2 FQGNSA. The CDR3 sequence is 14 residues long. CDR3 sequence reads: CASSFGGGAETQYF. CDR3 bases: TGTGCCAGCAGCTTTGGCGGGGGGGCGGAGACCCAGTACTTC.

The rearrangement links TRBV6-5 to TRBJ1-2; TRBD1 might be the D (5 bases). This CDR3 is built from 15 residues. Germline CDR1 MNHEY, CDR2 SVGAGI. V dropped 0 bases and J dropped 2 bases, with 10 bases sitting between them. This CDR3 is CASSYSFRQNYGYTF. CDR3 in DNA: TGTGCCAGCAGTTACTCGTTTCGACAGAACTATGGCTACACCTTC.

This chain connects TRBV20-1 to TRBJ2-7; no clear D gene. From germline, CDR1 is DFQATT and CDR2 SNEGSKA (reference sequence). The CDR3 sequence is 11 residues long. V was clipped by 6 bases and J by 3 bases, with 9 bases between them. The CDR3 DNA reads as TGCAGTGCCGCATCAGGCTACGAGCAGTACTTC. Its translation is CSAASGYEQYF.

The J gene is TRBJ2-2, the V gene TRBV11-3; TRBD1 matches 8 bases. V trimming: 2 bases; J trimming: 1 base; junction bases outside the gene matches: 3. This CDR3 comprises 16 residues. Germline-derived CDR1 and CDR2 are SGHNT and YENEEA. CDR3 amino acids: CASSLNGQGNTGELFF. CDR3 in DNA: TGTGCCAGCAGCTTAAATGGACAGGGGAACACCGGGGAGCTGTTTTTT. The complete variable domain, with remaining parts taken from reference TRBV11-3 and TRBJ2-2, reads EAGVVQSPRYKIIEKKQPVAFWCNPISGHNTLYWYLQNLGQGPELLIRYENEEAVDDSQLPKDRFSAERLKGVDSTLKIQPAELGDSAVYLCASSLNGQGNTGELFFGEGSRLTVL.

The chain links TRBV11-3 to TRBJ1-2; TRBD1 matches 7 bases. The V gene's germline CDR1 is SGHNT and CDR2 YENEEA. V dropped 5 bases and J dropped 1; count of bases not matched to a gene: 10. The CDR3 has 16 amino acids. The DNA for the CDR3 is TGTGCCAGCAGCCCGACCACAGGGGAATATAACTATGGCTACACCTTC. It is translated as CASSPTTGEYNYGYTF.

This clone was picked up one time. Here the CDR3 DNA reads TGCAGCGTTCTGGGACTAGTTGGCACCGGGGAGCTGTTTTTT. Amino acids: CSVLGLVGTGELFF. This chain links TRBV29-1 with TRBJ2-2, with TRBD2 matching over 8 bases. This CDR3 has 14 amino acids. Looked up from germline, CDR1 is SQVTM and CDR2 is ANQGSEA. J lost 4 bases, V lost 5 bases, and 6 bases had no gene match.

CDR3 nucleotides: TGTGCCAGCAGCTTAGGACAGGGAGACACCATATATTTT. It codes for CASSLGQGDTIYF. The chain combines TRBV7-9 with TRBJ1-3; 7 nucleotides line up with TRBD1. J was trimmed by 8 bases and V by 1 base; bases with no gene match: 2. The CDR3 is 13 amino acids. Germline-derived CDR1 and CDR2 are SEHNR and FQNEAQ (reference sequence).

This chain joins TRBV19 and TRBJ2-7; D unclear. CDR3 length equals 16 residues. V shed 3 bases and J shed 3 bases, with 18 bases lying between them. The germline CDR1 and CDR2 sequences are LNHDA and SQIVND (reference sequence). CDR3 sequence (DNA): TGTGCCAGTAGTATGGCCGTGGTCTCGGCCTACTACGAGCAGTACTTC. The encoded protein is CASSMAVVSAYYEQYF.